This T cell receptor beta chain was captured by sequencing in a study of identifying expanded T cells in peripheral blood. During the collection period, no donor immune events like infections were recorded. Assay used: immunoSEQ multiplex PCR; TCRdb lists only in-frame clones, some missing. The sample has about 86,000 clones; 85% are singletons. The ends lost 6 bases at V and 4 bases at J; junction bases unmatched: 7. CDR1 and CDR2 from the germline V gene are SGHAT and FQNNGV. The CDR3 consists of 14 residues. The clonotype originates from a person aged 18 to 70 in good health. The rearrangement joins TRBV11-2 to TRBJ1-1; 8 nucleotides agree with TRBD1. The sample was blood. DNA for the CDR3: TGTGCCAGCAGATGGACAGGGAGAATCACTGAAGCTTTCTTT. Its protein product is CASRWTGRITEAFF.